The 12 T cell receptor beta chains given below trace back to one sample, sequenced in a study of OX40 agonist ivuxolimab in advanced cancers. Libraries were prepared by immunoSEQ multiplex PCR; TCRdb keeps only in-frame clonotypes and omits some of them. The sample yields about 50,000 clones, around 90% seen once. The sequences come from CD4+ or CD8+ T cells sorted from blood, collected in a trial of the OX40 agonist ivuxolimab. These receptors were taken from an adult with an advanced solid tumor such as melanoma, head and neck, liver or kidney cancer.

The gene calls are TRBV29-1 and TRBJ2-7; a possible D gene is TRBD1 (6 bases). This CDR3 is built from 13 residues. Germline lookup yields CDR1 SQVTM and CDR2 ANQGSEA. V was pared by 1 base and J by 7 bases, with 14 bases between. CDR3 bases: TGCAGCGTTGAAGGGCAGGGGAGTACGGAGCAGTACTTC. Its protein product is CSVEGQGSTEQYF.

The chain recombines TRBV27 with TRBJ2-1, with TRBD2 matching over 9 bases. V dropped 8 bases and J dropped 4; count of bases not matched to a gene: 6. The CDR3 totals 14 residues. CDR1 and CDR2 from the germline V gene are MNHEY and SMNVEV (reference sequence). The CDR3, as DNA: TGTGCCAGCGGGCGGGGGGGCCGGTACAATGAGCAGTTCTTC. Translation: CASGRGGRYNEQFF.

The chain has TRBV6-1 and TRBJ2-7; TRBD1 aligns across 8 bases. This CDR3 has 14 amino acids. Per the germline V gene, CDR1 is MNHNS and CDR2 is SASEGT. V was pared by 3 bases and J by 11 bases, with 12 bases of the junction left unmatched. CDR3 coding DNA: TGTGCCAGCAGTGAGTGGGGGACAGGAGATAAAGAGTACTTC. Amino acid sequence: CASSEWGTGDKEYF.

This rearrangement joins TRBV2 to TRBJ1-6, with D uncertain. Trimming pared 6 bases from V and 7 bases from J, leaving 13 bases between. The V gene's germline CDR1 is SNHLY and CDR2 FYNNEI. The CDR3 is 14 residues long. The CDR3 region has the DNA TGTGCCAGCAGGGCAGATTTAGGCAATTCACCCCTCCACTTT. It translates to CASRADLGNSPLHF.

V and J are TRBV28 and TRBJ2-7; TRBD1 is a possible D gene (7 bases). V gave up 5 bases and J gave up 8 bases, with 16 bases separating them. The CDR3 is made up of 13 amino acids. Germline V gives CDR1 MDHEN, CDR2 SYDVKM. The CDR3 DNA reads as TGTGCCAGCAGTGAGACAGGGACTTCCAAGCAGTACGTC. This encodes CASSETGTSKQYV.

The V gene is TRBV6-5, the J gene TRBJ2-7; 9 bases agree with TRBD1. Per the germline V gene, CDR1 is MNHEY and CDR2 is SVGAGI. This CDR3 comprises 14 residues. J was trimmed by 3 bases and V by 5 bases; bases with no gene match: 5. CDR3: CASSAGQGVYEQYV. CDR3 nucleotides: TGTGCCAGCAGTGCGGGACAGGGTGTCTACGAGCAGTACGTC.

This clone has just one count. This chain connects TRBV11-2 to TRBJ2-5, with 7 nucleotides matching TRBD2. The CDR3 has 15 residues. The V and J ends lost 6 bases and 3 bases, in that order; junction bases with no gene match: 10. Germline lookup yields CDR1 SGHAT and CDR2 FQNNGV. The DNA for the CDR3 is TGTGCCAGCAGAATGTTGGGCGGGGGTAAAGAGACCCAGTACTTC. It specifies CASRMLGGGKETQYF.

The rearrangement uses TRBV13 and TRBJ1-2; D remains ambiguous. This CDR3 contains 11 residues. The V end lost 4 bases, the J end lost 6 bases, and 6 bases lay between the germline ends. Germline assignment: CDR1 PRHDT and CDR2 FYEKMQ (reference sequence). This CDR3 reads CASSSPDGYTF. CDR3 sequence (DNA): TGTGCCAGCAGCTCACCAGATGGCTACACCTTC.

V is TRBV28 and J is TRBJ1-2; TRBD1 agrees at 10 bases. The CDR3 length is 14 residues. J lost 7 bases, V lost 2 bases, and 4 bases had no gene match. The V gene's germline CDR1 is MDHEN and CDR2 SYDVKM. The CDR3 reads CASSLGTGVSGYTF. In DNA form, the CDR3 reads TGTGCCAGCAGTTTAGGGACAGGGGTCTCTGGCTACACCTTC.

This chain connects TRBV4-1 to TRBJ2-3, with TRBD2 identical over 10 bases. This CDR3 spans 19 amino acids. V was pared by 4 bases and J by 0 bases, with 13 bases of the junction left unmatched. The germline CDR1 and CDR2 sequences are MGHRA and YSYEKL. CDR3 in amino acids: CASSPRLAGAPRSTDTQYF. The CDR3 DNA sequence: TGCGCCAGCAGCCCCCGGCTAGCGGGGGCCCCAAGGAGCACAGATACGCAGTATTTT.

The chain recombines TRBV6-5 with TRBJ1-1; no definite D call. This CDR3 spans 14 amino acids. The germline V gene encodes CDR1 MNHEY and CDR2 SVGAGI. Trimming cost V 0 bases and J 1 base, with 6 bases left between them. The DNA of the CDR3 is TGTGCCAGCAGTTACTCGACCCGGAACACTGAAGCTTTCTTT. This codes for CASSYSTRNTEAFF.

The rearrangement joins TRBV29-1 to TRBJ1-2, with D possibly matching TRBD1 (5 bases). Germline CDR1 and CDR2: SQVTM and ANQGSEA. Trimming cost V 4 bases and J 6 bases, with 15 bases left between them. This CDR3 is 13 amino acids long. In nucleotides, the CDR3 is TGCAGCGTTGGATCTGGGGGAGGGCATGGCTACACCTTC. Protein sequence: CSVGSGGGHGYTF. Drawing the rest from reference TRBV29-1 and TRBJ1-2, the complete variable domain is SAVISQKPSRDICQRGTSLTIQCQVDSQVTMMFWYRQQPGQSLTLIATANQGSEATYESGFVIDKFPISRPNLTFSTLTVSNMSPEDSSIYLCSVGSGGGHGYTFGSGTRLTVV.